The table lists the clone carrying this T cell receptor beta chain with a few counts. Using unique molecular identifiers, the investigators prepared the TCRbeta library. One entry per CDR3 protein, called by TCRdb with MiXCR from the PCR reads. The data show 750,000 to 950,000 distinct CDR3 sequences, around 17% seen once. The CDR3 has 16 amino acids. The ends were cut back, 8 bases at V and 4 bases at J, with 20 bases in the middle. Germline V CDR1 and CDR2: MGHRA, YSYEKL. This sample is part of a study of T-cell reconstitution after alpha-beta-depleted transplantation in children. The specimen comprised PBMCs, mostly from graft donor cells, sampled 360 days after TCRalphabeta/CD19-depleted stem cell transplant. The sequence came from a male patient under 18 who had a stem cell transplant for acute lymphoblastic leukemia, so the T cells may come from the graft donor. The V and J genes are TRBV4-1 and TRBJ2-2; D possibly matches TRBD1 or TRBD2 (5 bases each). In nucleotides, the CDR3 is TGCGCCAGCCGCGCCGAGGTGTATGGGACCACCGGGGAGCTGTTTTTT. Its translation is CASRAEVYGTTGELFF.